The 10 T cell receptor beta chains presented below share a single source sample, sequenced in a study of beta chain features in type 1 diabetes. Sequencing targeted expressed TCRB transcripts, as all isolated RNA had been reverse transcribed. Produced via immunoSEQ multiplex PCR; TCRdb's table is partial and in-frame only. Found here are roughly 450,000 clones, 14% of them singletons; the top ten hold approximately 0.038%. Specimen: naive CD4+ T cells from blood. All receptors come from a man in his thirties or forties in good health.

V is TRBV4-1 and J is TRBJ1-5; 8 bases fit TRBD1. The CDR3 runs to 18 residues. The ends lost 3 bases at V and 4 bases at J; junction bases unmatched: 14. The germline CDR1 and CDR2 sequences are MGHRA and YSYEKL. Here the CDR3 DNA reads TGCGCCAGCAGCCACGGTCGGACAGGGAATCGCCAAAATCAGCCCCAGCATTTT. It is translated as CASSHGRTGNRQNQPQHF.

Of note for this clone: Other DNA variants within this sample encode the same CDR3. CDR3 sequence: CSVGETQYF. The CDR3 nucleotides read TGCAGCGTTGGGGAGACCCAGTACTTC. The V call is TRBV29-1, the J call TRBJ2-5, with no clear D. Trimming cost V 4 bases and J 5 bases, with 2 bases left between them. This CDR3 has 9 amino acids. The germline V gene encodes CDR1 SQVTM and CDR2 ANQGSEA.

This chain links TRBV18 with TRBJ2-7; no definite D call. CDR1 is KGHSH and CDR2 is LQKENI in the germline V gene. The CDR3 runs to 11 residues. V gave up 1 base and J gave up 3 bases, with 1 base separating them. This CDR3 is CASSPHYEQYV. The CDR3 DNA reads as TGTGCCAGCTCACCACACTACGAGCAGTACGTC.

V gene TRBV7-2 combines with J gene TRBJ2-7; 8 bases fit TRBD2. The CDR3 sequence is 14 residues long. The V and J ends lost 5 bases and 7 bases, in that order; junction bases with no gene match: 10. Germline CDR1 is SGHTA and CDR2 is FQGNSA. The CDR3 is CASSRPAGVREQYF. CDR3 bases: TGTGCCAGCAGCCGACCAGCGGGGGTGCGAGAGCAGTACTTC.

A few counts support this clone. The CDR3 protein is CASSRRTDYEQYV. Written as DNA, the CDR3 is TGTGCCAGCAGCCGACGGACAGATTACGAGCAGTACGTC. The genes are TRBV27 and TRBJ2-7; a possible D gene is TRBD1 (6 bases). The CDR3 is made up of 13 amino acids. Per germline, CDR1 MNHEY and CDR2 SMNVEV (reference sequence). The V end lost 6 bases, the J end lost 4 bases, and 13 bases lay between the germline ends.

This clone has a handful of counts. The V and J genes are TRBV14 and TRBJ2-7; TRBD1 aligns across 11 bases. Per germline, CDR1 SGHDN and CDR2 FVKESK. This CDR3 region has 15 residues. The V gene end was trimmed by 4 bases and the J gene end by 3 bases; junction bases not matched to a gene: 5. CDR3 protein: CASSRSGTGGYEQYF. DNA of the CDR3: TGTGCCAGCAGCCGATCCGGGACAGGGGGCTACGAGCAGTACTTC. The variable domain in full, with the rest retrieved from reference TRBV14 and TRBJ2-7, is EAGVTQFPSHSVIEKGQTVTLRCDPISGHDNLYWYRRVMGKEIKFLLHFVKESKQDESGMPNNRFLAERTGGTYSTLKVQPAELEDSGVYFCASSRSGTGGYEQYFGPGTRLTVT.

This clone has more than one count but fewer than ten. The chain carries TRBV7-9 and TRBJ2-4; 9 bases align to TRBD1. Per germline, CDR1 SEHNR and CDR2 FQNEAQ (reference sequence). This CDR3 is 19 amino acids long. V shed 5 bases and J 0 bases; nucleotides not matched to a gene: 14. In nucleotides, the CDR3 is TGTGCCAGCAGCGCCCGGCCGGGACAGGGACTCTTAGCCAAAAACATTCAGTACTTC. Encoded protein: CASSARPGQGLLAKNIQYF.

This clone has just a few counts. The CDR3 nucleotides are TGTGCCAGCAGCTTATCTGAGGGGACTGAAGCTTTCTTT. Translating gives CASSLSEGTEAFF. The genes are TRBV7-9 and TRBJ1-1; D might be TRBD1 (5 bases). The CDR3 sequence is 13 residues long. Trimming removed 2 bases at V and 5 bases at J, with 9 bases between. CDR1 SEHNR and CDR2 FQNEAQ come from the germline V gene (reference sequence).

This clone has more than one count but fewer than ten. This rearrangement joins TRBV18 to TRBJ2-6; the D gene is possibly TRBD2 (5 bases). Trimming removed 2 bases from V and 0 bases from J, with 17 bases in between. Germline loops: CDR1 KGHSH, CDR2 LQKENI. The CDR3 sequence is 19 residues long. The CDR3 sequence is CASSPVTLGVYSGANVLTF. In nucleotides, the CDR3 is TGTGCCAGCTCACCAGTGACGCTGGGAGTGTACTCTGGGGCCAACGTCCTGACTTTC.

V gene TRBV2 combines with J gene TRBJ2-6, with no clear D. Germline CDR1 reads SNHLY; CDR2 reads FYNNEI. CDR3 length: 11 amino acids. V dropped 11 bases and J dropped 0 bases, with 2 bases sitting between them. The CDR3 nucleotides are TGTGCCGGCTCTGGGGCCAACGTCCTGACTTTC. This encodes CAGSGANVLTF. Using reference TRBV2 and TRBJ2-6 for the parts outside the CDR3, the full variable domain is EPEVTQTPSHQVTQMGQEVILRCVPISNHLYFYWYRQILGQKVEFLVSFYNNEISEKSEIFDDQFSVERPDGSNFTLKIRSTKLEDSAMYFCAGSGANVLTFGAGSRLTVL.